The 4 T cell receptor beta chains presented below share a single source sample, sequenced in a study of blood T cell repertoires in COVID-19. The protocol was immunoSEQ multiplex PCR, while the TCRdb copy is restricted to in-frame clones and leaves out a portion. Altogether around 300,000 clones are present, over 75% being singletons, with the ten largest covering 1%. Sequenced sample: peripheral blood. These receptors were taken from a man aged 50 to 59 with active or convalescent COVID-19.

The V and J genes are TRBV6-5 and TRBJ2-1; tentatively, D is TRBD2 (7 bases). V was clipped by 0 bases and J by 7 bases, with 10 bases between them. Germline V gives CDR1 MNHEY, CDR2 SVGAGI. The CDR3 runs 14 residues. The chain's CDR3 is CASSYSGGPNEQFF. CDR3 bases: TGTGCCAGCAGTTACTCGGGGGGGCCGAATGAGCAGTTCTTC.

The chain employs TRBV29-1 and TRBJ2-1, with 7 bases lining up with TRBD2. The CDR3 sequence is 14 residues long. CDR1 SQVTM and CDR2 ANQGSEA come from the germline V gene. The CDR3 loop reads CSGQRDRSYNEQFF. DNA for the CDR3: TGCAGTGGTCAGCGGGATCGCTCCTACAATGAGCAGTTCTTC.

The chain couples TRBV28 to TRBJ1-5; 8 bases are a match to TRBD1. This CDR3 comprises 16 residues. Germline loops: CDR1 MDHEN, CDR2 SYDVKM. Trimming took 6 bases from V and 3 from J; bases not matched to a gene: 10. For the CDR3, the DNA is TGTGCCAGCAGCTTAGAGACAGGGGTCCTCAATCAGCCCCAGCATTTT. Translated, it gives CASSLETGVLNQPQHF.

Here the CDR3 reads CASSQTMGEQFF. In nucleotides, the CDR3 is TGCGCCAGCAGTCAGACTATGGGGGAGCAGTTCTTC. The chain is built from TRBV4-1 and TRBJ2-1, with TRBD2 as a possible D gene (5 bases). V was trimmed by 6 bases and J by 10 bases, leaving 13 bases between them. Looked up from germline, CDR1 is MGHRA and CDR2 is YSYEKL. CDR3 length equals 12 residues.